Shown below are 23 T cell receptor beta chains from a single sample sequenced in a study of control samples from healthy donors and cancer patients. Clones were read by immunoSEQ multiplex PCR, and TCRdb kept only the in-frame ones, dropping some. Seen here are some 140,000 clones, 88% observed once, and the top ten hold approximately 8.6%. The source material was blood. Source of these receptors: a woman aged 25 to 39 in good health.

V gene TRBV6-5 combines with J gene TRBJ1-1, with D possibly matching TRBD1 (5 bases). CDR1 and CDR2 from the germline V gene are MNHEY and SVGAGI. The CDR3 totals 13 residues. Trimming cost V 7 bases and J 5 bases, with 14 bases left between them. DNA of the CDR3: TGTGCCAGCAAGAGGACCAGGGTAACTGAAGCTTTCTTT. Translating gives CASKRTRVTEAFF.

The rearrangement links TRBV5-8 to TRBJ1-3; D remains unclear. Germline V gives CDR1 SGHTS, CDR2 YDEGEE. Deletions cut 2 bases from V and 0 bases from J, with 9 bases between. The CDR3 loop spans 15 amino acids. The CDR3 region has the DNA TGTGCCAGCAGCTTATCCCCGGACTCTGGAAACACCATATATTTT. Its protein is CASSLSPDSGNTIYF. Based on the CDR3 plus reference TRBV5-8 and TRBJ1-3, the full variable domain is EAGVTQSPTHLIKTRGQQATLRCSPISGHTSVYWYQQALGLGLQFLLWYDEGEERNRGNFPPRFSGRQFPNYSSELNVNALELEDSALYLCASSLSPDSGNTIYFGEGSWLTVV.

The rearrangement joins TRBV5-1 to TRBJ1-1, with 12 bases aligning to TRBD1. Germline V gene sequence: CDR1 SGHRS, CDR2 YFSETQ. V dropped 4 bases and J dropped 2; count of bases not matched to a gene: 9. CDR3 length: 17 amino acids. The CDR3 sequence is CASSPKGQGAGNTEAFF. The CDR3 region has the DNA TGCGCCAGCAGCCCTAAGGGACAGGGGGCAGGAAACACTGAAGCTTTCTTT.

This clone was found a few times. This CDR3 is also generated by other DNA sequences in the sample. This chain joins TRBV6-2 or TRBV6-3 and TRBJ1-1, with a possible D match to TRBD1 (6 bases). Trimming removed 2 bases from V and 1 base from J, with 11 bases in between. The CDR3 is 15 residues long. Per germline, CDR1 MNHEY and CDR2 SVGEGT. The CDR3 spells CASSYRGGRNTEAFF. In nucleotides, the CDR3 is TGTGCCAGCAGTTACCGGGGGGGCAGGAACACTGAAGCTTTCTTT.

The CDR3 spells CASSRSSGNTIYF. Written as DNA, the CDR3 is TGTGCCAGCAGCAGGAGCTCTGGAAACACCATATATTTT. V and J are TRBV6-5 and TRBJ1-3; no firm D call. Germline assignment: CDR1 MNHEY and CDR2 SVGAGI. Trimming removed 6 bases at V and 0 bases at J, with 6 bases between. There are 13 residues in the CDR3.

The CDR3 bases are TGTGCCAGCTCACTATACCAGGGTAGCACAGATACGCAGTATTTT. Its protein is CASSLYQGSTDTQYF. The chain links TRBV18 to TRBJ2-3, with a tentative D call TRBD1 (5 bases). This CDR3 spans 15 amino acids. From germline, CDR1 is KGHSH and CDR2 LQKENI. V gave up 4 bases and J gave up 0 bases, with 11 bases separating them.

The chain combines TRBV6-5 with TRBJ2-1; 13 bases are a match to TRBD2. V gave up 4 bases and J gave up 8 bases; unmatched junction bases: 2. Per germline, CDR1 MNHEY and CDR2 SVGAGI. The CDR3 runs 14 residues. For the CDR3, the DNA is TGTGCCAGCAGTTTCACTAGCGGGAGGGATGAGCAGTTCTTC. It yields the protein CASSFTSGRDEQFF.

The genes are TRBV9 and TRBJ1-2; unclear D gene. Looked up from germline, CDR1 is SGDLS and CDR2 is YYNGEE. The CDR3 is made up of 15 amino acids. Trimming pared 0 bases from V and 6 bases from J, leaving 15 bases between. CDR3 sequence: CASSVAGPRSHGYTF. For the CDR3, the DNA is TGTGCCAGCAGCGTAGCGGGCCCCAGGAGCCATGGCTACACCTTC.

This clone has a handful of counts. V and J are TRBV3-1 (or the pseudogene TRBV3-2) and TRBJ1-2, with D possibly TRBD1 on 5 matching bases. The germline CDR1 and CDR2 sequences are LGHDT and YNNKEL (reference sequence). V was clipped by 2 bases and J by 3 bases, with 10 bases between them. This CDR3 region has 14 residues. The CDR3 reads CASSQQGVDYGYTF. In nucleotides, the CDR3 is TGTGCCAGCAGCCAACAGGGAGTAGACTATGGCTACACCTTC.

V usage is TRBV9 and J usage is TRBJ1-1, with 11 bases fitting TRBD1. The CDR3 consists of 16 residues. Germline-derived CDR1 and CDR2 are SGDLS and YYNGEE. The ends lost 0 bases at V and 3 bases at J; junction bases unmatched: 4. Here the CDR3 DNA reads TGTGCCAGCAGCGTAGCGGACAGGGGGCGGTACACTGAAGCTTTCTTT. As protein: CASSVADRGRYTEAFF.

This clone turned up a few times. The rearrangement uses TRBV5-6 and TRBJ1-3; D gene ambiguous. CDR1 is SGHDT and CDR2 is YYEEEE in the germline V gene. The V and J ends lost 2 bases and 0 bases respectively, with 6 bases between them. This CDR3 region has 14 residues. CDR3: CASSFIASGNTIYF. CDR3 DNA: TGTGCCAGCAGCTTTATAGCCTCTGGAAACACCATATATTTT.

V usage is TRBV2 and J usage is TRBJ1-5; tentative D call: TRBD1 (6 bases). The CDR3 consists of 12 residues. The germline V and J ends were trimmed by 7 bases and 4 bases, with 8 bases remaining between them. Germline assignment: CDR1 SNHLY and CDR2 FYNNEI. CDR3 amino acids: CASKQGNQPQHF. DNA for the CDR3: TGTGCCAGCAAGCAGGGGAATCAGCCCCAGCATTTT.

This clone showed up just a few times. The rearrangement joins TRBV28 to TRBJ1-5; D unresolved. CDR3 length: 12 residues. V was cut by 8 bases and J by 4 bases, with 9 bases left in between. The germline gives CDR1 MDHEN, CDR2 SYDVKM. As DNA, the CDR3 is TGTGCCAGCCGCCGTGTGAATCAGCCCCAGCATTTT. This gives the protein CASRRVNQPQHF.

This clone was counted a single time. The rearrangement uses TRBV7-9 and TRBJ1-6; the D is unclear. Germline V gene lookup returns CDR1 SEHNR and CDR2 FQNEAQ (reference sequence). There are 13 residues in the CDR3. Trimming stripped 3 bases from V and 10 bases from J, with 10 bases between. CDR3 loop: CASSLNQVSPLHF. The CDR3 DNA is TGTGCCAGCAGCTTGAACCAAGTCTCACCCCTCCACTTT.

The chain links TRBV24-1 to TRBJ1-2, with D maybe TRBD1 (5 bases). Trimming left V 2 bases short and J 9 bases short, with 9 bases between. This CDR3 contains 12 residues. Germline CDR1 reads KGHDR; CDR2 reads SFDVKD. The CDR3 loop reads CATSDSGASYTF. CDR3 in DNA: TGTGCCACCAGTGATTCCGGGGCCAGCTACACCTTC.

The V call is TRBV6-2 or TRBV6-3, the J call TRBJ2-3; 9 nucleotides line up with TRBD2. V was pared by 2 bases and J by 4 bases, with 7 bases of the junction left unmatched. Germline-derived CDR1 and CDR2 are MNHEY and SVGEGT. The CDR3 has 16 residues. CDR3: CASSYEGGRAADTQYF. DNA of the CDR3: TGTGCCAGCAGTTACGAGGGCGGGAGGGCCGCAGATACGCAGTATTTT.

The chain links TRBV5-8 to TRBJ2-3; 10 nucleotides agree with TRBD1. The CDR3 is 14 amino acids. The V gene end was trimmed by 6 bases and the J gene end by 5 bases; junction bases not matched to a gene: 6. CDR1 SGHTS and CDR2 YDEGEE come from the germline V gene. CDR3 DNA sequence: TGTGCCAGCATCGACAGGGGGCATAAAGATACGCAGTATTTT. It is translated as CASIDRGHKDTQYF.

The chain recombines TRBV30 with TRBJ1-6; a weak D match, TRBD1 (6 bases). The CDR3 has 13 amino acids. V was shortened by 2 bases and J by 7 bases, with 9 bases between the two germline ends. Germline assignment: CDR1 GTSNPN and CDR2 SVGIG (reference sequence). CDR3 region: CAWSSRGNSPLHF. The CDR3 bases are TGTGCCTGGAGTTCCAGGGGAAATTCACCCCTCCACTTT.

The chain recombines TRBV30 with TRBJ1-2; D is unclear. V was clipped by 1 base and J by 5 bases, with 5 bases between them. Germline lookup yields CDR1 GTSNPN and CDR2 SVGIG (reference sequence). This CDR3 has 11 amino acids. The CDR3 is CAWSAGYGYTF. As DNA, the CDR3 is TGTGCCTGGAGTGCGGGTTATGGCTACACCTTC.

The V gene is TRBV9, the J gene TRBJ2-1; D gene ambiguous. CDR3 length: 15 amino acids. Germline lookup yields CDR1 SGDLS and CDR2 YYNGEE. V lost 0 bases, J lost 1 base, and 8 bases lay in between. CDR3 coding DNA: TGTGCCAGCAGCGTAGTTGTTGGGTCCTACAATGAGCAGTTCTTC. As protein: CASSVVVGSYNEQFF.

This clone was found once. The chain links TRBV27 to TRBJ1-6; D unclear. V dropped 2 bases and J dropped 7 bases, with 21 bases sitting between them. Germline V lookup: CDR1 MNHEY, CDR2 SMNVEV (reference sequence). This CDR3 has 18 residues. The chain's CDR3 is CASSLRSEAERRNSPLHF. The DNA for the CDR3 is TGTGCCAGCAGTTTAAGGTCGGAGGCGGAAAGGAGAAATTCACCCCTCCACTTT.

This clone has only a few counts. The rearrangement joins TRBV20-1 to TRBJ2-5, with TRBD1 matching 7 bases. Germline lookup yields CDR1 DFQATT and CDR2 SNEGSKA (reference sequence). The CDR3 extends over 11 amino acids. The CDR3 protein is CSGNRGETQYF. For the CDR3, the DNA is TGCAGCGGAAACAGGGGAGAGACCCAGTACTTC.

This rearrangement joins TRBV19 to TRBJ1-5; D not resolved. The CDR3 consists of 15 residues. Germline loops: CDR1 LNHDA, CDR2 SQIVND (reference sequence). The V end lost 7 bases, the J end lost 4 bases, and 17 bases lay between the germline ends. The CDR3 region is CASKGRWEENQPQHF. CDR3 coding DNA: TGTGCCAGTAAGGGCAGGTGGGAGGAGAATCAGCCCCAGCATTTT.